This T cell receptor beta chain was sequenced during a study of early T cells in non-severe SARS-CoV-2 infection (TCRdb year 2021). Looking at the study overall: Bulk RNA from unsorted whole blood was used for TCR sequencing, so alpha and beta chains could not be paired. The full study reports these points: VDJdb matching was skewed toward anti-spike CD8 responses, so virus-specific expansions were likely underestimated and private and CD4 specificities were missed.

About this clonotype: Its antigen has not been determined. This sequence may be a read error, since a much larger clone differs from it by one base.

CDR1 and CDR2, per the germline V gene, are SGHAT and FQNNGV. A distance of 3 bases separates the germline ends of V and J, which lose 3 bases and 1 base respectively. The CDR3 covers 12 residues, taking in both the cysteine and the phenylalanine. Of all the DNA, just the CDR3 is kept, 36 bases in frame from base 1. To prepare the library, 5' RACE was applied. The sequencer listed for this sample is NextSeq 500. In the TCR library protocol, unique molecular identifiers were attached to individual cDNA molecules to correct for PCR bias and sequencing error. Sequencing covered both TCR alpha and beta chains, and within each sample the abundances of alpha and beta sequences were tightly co-correlated. In the authors' own workflow: V gene, J gene and CDR3 annotation of TCR sequences was performed with Decombinator V4. TCRs were defined as expanded if a significant change between any two time points was detected under a Poisson model with p below 0.0001. Abundances of TCRs were expressed as counts per million after normalisation to the total number of TCRs sequenced in each sample. TRAV1-2 paired with TRAJ12, TRAJ20 or TRAJ33 defined MAIT TCRs, while TRAV10 paired with TRAJ18 defined iNKT TCRs. VDJdb, accessed on 1 November 2021, was searched for TCRs annotated for CMV, EBV and SARS-CoV-2, and TCRs annotated for more than one antigen were excluded. Clones were called with MiXCR by TCRdb after fastp trimmed the public reads at Q25, and only in-frame beta chains were retained. Every distinct CDR3 protein forms one entry, paired with its most common genes and DNA. The V and J calls shown here were made by TCRdb, not taken from the authors' results. This sample has 50,000 to 65,000 distinct CDR3 sequences in its table, and about 12% of those were observed once. The ten largest clones represent about 1.3% of the sample.

This was a case-control study nested in a cohort of healthcare workers in London, UK, who had nasopharyngeal swab PCR tests and blood samples taken every week. Healthcare workers were recruited during the week of the UK lockdown, between 23 and 31 March 2020, and followed weekly for up to roughly 16 weeks. Specimen: whole blood. The chain couples TRBV11-2 to TRBJ1-1; the D gene remains uncertain. This receptor was identified in an adult who was a healthcare worker with PCR-confirmed SARS-CoV-2 infection or an uninfected control (not recorded which). The CDR3 here reads CASSFGNTEAFF. The nucleotide sequence is given as TGTGCCAGCAGCTTCGGGAACACTGAAGCTTTCTTT.